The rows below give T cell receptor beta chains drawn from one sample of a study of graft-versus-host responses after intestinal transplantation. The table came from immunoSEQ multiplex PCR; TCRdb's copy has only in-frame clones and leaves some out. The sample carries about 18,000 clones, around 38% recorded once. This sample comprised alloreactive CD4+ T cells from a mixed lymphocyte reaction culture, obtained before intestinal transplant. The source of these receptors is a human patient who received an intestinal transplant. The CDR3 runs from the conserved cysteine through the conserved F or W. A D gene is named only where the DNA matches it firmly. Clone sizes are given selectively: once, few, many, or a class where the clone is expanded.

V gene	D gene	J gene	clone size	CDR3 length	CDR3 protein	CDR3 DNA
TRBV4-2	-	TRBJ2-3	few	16	CASSQDYRPRTDTQYF	TGTGCCAGCAGCCAAGATTATCGGCCCCGAACAGATACGCAGTATTTT
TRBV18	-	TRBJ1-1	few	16	CASSPPSKGPNTEAFF	TGTGCCAGCTCACCCCCGTCAAAAGGGCCGAACACTGAAGCTTTCTTT
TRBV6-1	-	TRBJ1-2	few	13	CASRSIQGKGYTF	TGTGCCAGCCGAAGTATCCAGGGGAAAGGCTACACCTTC
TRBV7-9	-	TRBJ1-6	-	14	CASLGGSPRSPLHF	TGTGCCAGCTTGGGAGGTAGCCCCAGATCACCCCTCCACTTT
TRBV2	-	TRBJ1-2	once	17	CASRPRGSGYGNYGYTF	TGTGCCAGCAGGCCAAGGGGGTCCGGGTACGGGAACTATGGCTACACCTTC
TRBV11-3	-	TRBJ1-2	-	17	CASSSERLSGHGYGYTF	TGTGCCAGCAGCTCAGAACGGTTGTCGGGACATGGATATGGCTACACCTTC
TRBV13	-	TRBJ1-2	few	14	CASSLRWGNYGYTF	TGTGCCAGCAGCTTGCGGTGGGGTAACTATGGCTACACCTTC
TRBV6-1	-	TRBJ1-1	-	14	CASKVLGPTTEAFF	TGTGCCAGCAAAGTCCTGGGCCCGACAACTGAAGCTTTCTTT
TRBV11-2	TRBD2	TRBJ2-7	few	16	CASSLRGAPRSYEQYF	TGTGCCAGCAGCTTGCGGGGGGCCCCCAGGTCCTACGAGCAGTACTTC
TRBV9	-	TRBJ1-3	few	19	CASSPRSKPGHPSGNTIYF	TGTGCCAGCAGCCCCCGATCGAAACCGGGACATCCCTCTGGAAACACCATATATTTT
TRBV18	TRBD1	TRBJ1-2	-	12	CASSPRGYGYTF	TGTGCCAGCTCACCCAGGGGGTATGGCTACACCTTC
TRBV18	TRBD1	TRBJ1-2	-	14	CASSDRAGNYGYTF	TGTGCCAGCTCCGACAGGGCCGGGAACTATGGCTACACCTTC
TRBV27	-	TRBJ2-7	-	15	CASKKSYRAAYEQYF	TGTGCCAGCAAGAAGTCGTATCGGGCAGCCTACGAGCAGTACTTC
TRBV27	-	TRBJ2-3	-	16	CASTLRPGGRTDTQYF	TGTGCCAGCACCCTTAGACCGGGGGGCCGGACAGATACGCAGTATTTT
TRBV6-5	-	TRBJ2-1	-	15	CASTQMRGGLNEQFF	TGTGCCAGCACCCAGATGAGGGGGGGTCTCAATGAGCAGTTCTTC
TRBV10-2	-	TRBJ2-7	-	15	CASSRHGQGNYEQYF	TGCGCCAGCAGTAGACACGGTCAGGGGAACTACGAGCAGTACTTC
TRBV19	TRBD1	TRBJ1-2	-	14	CASSLRDRSSGYTF	TGTGCCAGTAGTCTACGGGACAGGTCATCTGGCTACACCTTC
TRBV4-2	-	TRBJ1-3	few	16	CASSQDAAGPGNTIYF	TGTGCCAGCAGCCAAGATGCGGCAGGGCCTGGAAACACCATATATTTT